This TCR beta chain stems from a study of cytomegalovirus exposure and HLA in healthy donors. Deletions cut 0 bases from V and 8 bases from J, with 16 bases between. The V gene's germline CDR1 is MGHRA and CDR2 YSYEKL. This CDR3 has 16 amino acids. The PCR employed 60 Vbeta primers together with 13 Jbeta primers. Some clones are missing from TCRdb's copy, which holds only in-frame ones; the method was immunoSEQ multiplex PCR. Counted here are 200,000 or so clones, approximately 82% occurring once; the ten biggest clones make up 0.63%. The rearrangement links TRBV4-1 to TRBJ1-4; perhaps TRBD1 as D (6 bases). The source material was PBMCs. This clonotype originated in a man aged 18 to 29 in good health and CMV-seronegative. The DNA for the CDR3 is TGCGCCAGCAGCCAAGATGCGGGGGGCGTAGGCGAAAAACTGTTTTTT. Translated, it gives CASSQDAGGVGEKLFF.